This T cell receptor (beta chain) was identified in a study of cytomegalovirus exposure and HLA in healthy donors. General study points: Among TCR beta chains, those listed as cytomegalovirus-associated numbered about 150.

The length of the CDR3 is 15 residues. Germline V CDR1 and CDR2: LGHNA, YNFKEQ. V was trimmed by 4 bases and J by 3 bases, leaving 14 bases between them. Regarding this clone: Its antigen remains unknown.

TCRdb keeps only in-frame clones here, not all; method: immunoSEQ multiplex PCR. Of about 79,000 clones detected, 93% appear once; the ten largest clones hold less than 4%. The source is a woman aged 30 to 39 in good health and CMV-seronegative. The source material was PBMCs. The chain employs TRBV4-2 and TRBJ2-3, with D possibly being TRBD2 (5 bases). The CDR3 nucleotides read TGTGCCAGCAGCCCGAGACGGGGAGATACAGATACGCAGTATTTT. Protein product: CASSPRRGDTDTQYF.